Listed below are T cell receptor beta chains from one sample, sequenced in a study of shared clonotypes between healthy human individuals. The protocol was immunoSEQ multiplex PCR, while the TCRdb copy is restricted to in-frame clones and leaves out a portion. This table has 2 million to 3 million clones, 80% to 95% appearing once. The sample taken for sequencing was naive CD4+ T cells from PBMCs. These TCRs come from a man in his late teens or twenties in good health. Some clones in this sample may be carry-over from other donors' samples. Each CDR3 is given with its conserved first and last residue. The order of the fields is J gene, D gene, clone size, V gene, CDR3 protein, CDR3 DNA. A D gene is named only where the DNA matches it firmly. Clone size is stated in some rows and not others, as once, few, many or a class when expanded.

J gene: TRBJ1-4
D gene: .
clone size: .
V gene: TRBV5-6
CDR3 protein: CASSLGGGAAEKLFF
CDR3 DNA: TGTGCCAGCAGCTTGGGTGGAGGGGCTGCTGAAAAACTGTTTTTT

J gene: TRBJ2-7
D gene: TRBD2
clone size: .
V gene: TRBV7-2
CDR3 protein: CASSLSGVYEQYF
CDR3 DNA: TGTGCCAGCAGCCTCAGCGGGGTCTACGAGCAGTACTTC

J gene: TRBJ2-1
D gene: TRBD2
clone size: .
V gene: TRBV7-2
CDR3 protein: CASSSSGSGSYNEQFF
CDR3 DNA: TGTGCCAGCAGCTCGAGCGGGAGCGGCTCCTACAATGAGCAGTTCTTC

J gene: TRBJ1-1
D gene: .
clone size: .
V gene: TRBV5-1
CDR3 protein: CASSLDRASLGGFF
CDR3 DNA: TGCGCCAGCAGCTTGGACAGGGCCTCCTTAGGCGGTTTCTTT

J gene: TRBJ2-3
D gene: .
clone size: .
V gene: TRBV5-1
CDR3 protein: CASSLIGPTDTQYF
CDR3 DNA: TGCGCCAGCAGCTTGATCGGTCCCACAGATACGCAGTATTTT

J gene: TRBJ1-2
D gene: .
clone size: few
V gene: TRBV30
CDR3 protein: CAWSENYGYTF
CDR3 DNA: TGTGCCTGGAGTGAAAACTATGGCTACACCTTC

J gene: TRBJ2-3
D gene: TRBD2
clone size: .
V gene: TRBV30
CDR3 protein: CAWTTSGGADTQYF
CDR3 DNA: TGTGCCTGGACTACTAGCGGGGGGGCAGATACGCAGTATTTT

J gene: TRBJ1-2
D gene: TRBD1
clone size: .
V gene: TRBV28
CDR3 protein: CASRLATGPYGYTF
CDR3 DNA: TGTGCCAGCAGGCTCGCGACAGGGCCCTATGGCTACACCTTC

J gene: TRBJ1-1
D gene: .
clone size: few
V gene: TRBV28
CDR3 protein: CASSLTDGAFF
CDR3 DNA: TGTGCCAGCAGTTTAACCGACGGAGCTTTCTTT

J gene: TRBJ2-7
D gene: TRBD2
clone size: .
V gene: TRBV11-2
CDR3 protein: CASSFLSGRAVREQYF
CDR3 DNA: TGTGCCAGCAGCTTTCTTAGCGGGAGGGCCGTTCGCGAGCAGTACTTC

J gene: TRBJ2-3
D gene: .
clone size: .
V gene: TRBV18
CDR3 protein: CASSHQRGTGSLDTQYF
CDR3 DNA: TGTGCCAGCTCCCATCAGAGGGGGACGGGAAGTTTGGATACGCAGTATTTT

J gene: TRBJ2-3
D gene: .
clone size: .
V gene: TRBV7-3
CDR3 protein: CASSPRPGSGTDTQYF
CDR3 DNA: TGTGCCAGCAGCCCCCGACCCGGGTCGGGCACAGATACGCAGTATTTT

J gene: TRBJ1-2
D gene: .
clone size: .
V gene: TRBV11-2
CDR3 protein: CASSLSHHYGYTF
CDR3 DNA: TGTGCCAGCAGCTTATCACACCACTATGGCTACACCTTC

J gene: TRBJ1-4
D gene: .
clone size: .
V gene: TRBV28
CDR3 protein: CASNRTELFF
CDR3 DNA: TGTGCCAGCAATCGAACCGAACTGTTTTTT

J gene: TRBJ2-1
D gene: TRBD2
clone size: .
V gene: TRBV5-4
CDR3 protein: CASSWGGASGNNEQFF
CDR3 DNA: TGTGCCAGCAGCTGGGGCGGGGCTAGCGGAAACAATGAGCAGTTCTTC

J gene: TRBJ2-3
D gene: .
clone size: .
V gene: TRBV4-3
CDR3 protein: CASSQDAQGGTDTQYF
CDR3 DNA: TGCGCCAGCAGCCAAGACGCCCAGGGGGGGACAGATACGCAGTATTTT

J gene: TRBJ2-3
D gene: .
clone size: .
V gene: TRBV7-8
CDR3 protein: CASSLVPSSITDTQYF
CDR3 DNA: TGTGCCAGCAGCTTAGTACCCAGCTCCATCACAGATACGCAGTATTTT

J gene: TRBJ1-1
D gene: .
clone size: .
V gene: TRBV29-1
CDR3 protein: CSAVRWGTEAFF
CDR3 DNA: TGCAGCGCGGTTCGGTGGGGGACTGAAGCTTTCTTT

J gene: TRBJ2-2
D gene: .
clone size: once
V gene: TRBV6-1
CDR3 protein: CASSPRQEGTGELFF
CDR3 DNA: TGTGCCAGCAGTCCACGACAGGAGGGGACCGGGGAGCTGTTTTTT

J gene: TRBJ1-1
D gene: .
clone size: once
V gene: TRBV28
CDR3 protein: CASSFTAGGKTEAFF
CDR3 DNA: TGTGCCAGCAGTTTCACAGCCGGGGGGAAGACTGAAGCTTTCTTT

J gene: TRBJ1-5
D gene: .
clone size: .
V gene: TRBV5-1
CDR3 protein: CASSLRGDQPQHF
CDR3 DNA: TGCGCCAGCAGCTTGAGAGGGGATCAGCCCCAGCATTTT

J gene: TRBJ2-3
D gene: .
clone size: .
V gene: TRBV19
CDR3 protein: CAIRDPFTDTQYF
CDR3 DNA: TGTGCCATCCGGGATCCTTTCACAGATACGCAGTATTTT

J gene: TRBJ1-4
D gene: .
clone size: .
V gene: TRBV23-1
CDR3 protein: CASSQSGQKLFF
CDR3 DNA: TGCGCCAGCAGTCAATCTGGCCAAAAACTGTTTTTT

J gene: TRBJ2-3
D gene: TRBD2
clone size: .
V gene: TRBV5-5
CDR3 protein: CASSLGTSLTDTQYF
CDR3 DNA: TGTGCCAGCAGCTTGGGGACTAGCCTGACAGATACGCAGTATTTT

J gene: TRBJ1-2
D gene: .
clone size: .
V gene: TRBV10-1
CDR3 protein: CASSNPGTPNYGYTF
CDR3 DNA: TGCGCCAGCAGTAATCCAGGGACCCCTAACTATGGCTACACCTTC

J gene: TRBJ2-4
D gene: .
clone size: .
V gene: TRBV28
CDR3 protein: CASSFFQNQYF
CDR3 DNA: TGTGCCAGCAGTTTTTTTCAAAATCAGTACTTC

J gene: TRBJ2-5
D gene: TRBD1
clone size: .
V gene: TRBV5-1
CDR3 protein: CASSLRQGEIEETQYF
CDR3 DNA: TGCGCCAGCAGCTTGCGTCAGGGGGAAATTGAAGAGACCCAGTACTTC

J gene: TRBJ1-2
D gene: TRBD1
clone size: once
V gene: TRBV30
CDR3 protein: CAWSPPLTGLYYGYTF
CDR3 DNA: TGTGCCTGGAGCCCGCCCCTGACAGGGTTATACTATGGCTACACCTTC

J gene: TRBJ2-1
D gene: .
clone size: once
V gene: TRBV30
CDR3 protein: CAWRGYSYNEQFF
CDR3 DNA: TGTGCCTGGAGAGGGTACAGCTACAATGAGCAGTTCTTC

J gene: TRBJ2-7
D gene: .
clone size: .
V gene: TRBV5-1
CDR3 protein: CASSLWDIYEQYF
CDR3 DNA: TGCGCCAGCAGCTTATGGGACATCTACGAGCAGTACTTC

J gene: TRBJ2-7
D gene: TRBD2
clone size: .
V gene: TRBV2
CDR3 protein: CATTPGGSTYEQYF
CDR3 DNA: TGTGCCACTACCCCCGGGGGGTCGACCTACGAGCAGTACTTC

J gene: TRBJ2-3
D gene: TRBD1
clone size: once
V gene: TRBV7-2
CDR3 protein: CASSLGQFRDTQYF
CDR3 DNA: TGTGCCAGCAGCTTGGGACAGTTTCGAGATACGCAGTATTTT

J gene: TRBJ2-7
D gene: .
clone size: .
V gene: TRBV11-2
CDR3 protein: CASSSSGYEQYF
CDR3 DNA: TGTGCCAGCAGCTCGTCGGGCTACGAGCAGTACTTC

J gene: TRBJ1-2
D gene: .
clone size: .
V gene: TRBV5-1
CDR3 protein: CASSLGQPDYGYTF
CDR3 DNA: TGCGCCAGCAGCTTAGGACAGCCAGACTATGGCTACACCTTC

J gene: TRBJ2-1
D gene: .
clone size: .
V gene: TRBV18
CDR3 protein: CASSPPHARRTSYNEQFF
CDR3 DNA: TGTGCCAGCTCACCACCGCATGCGCGCCGAACCTCCTACAATGAGCAGTTCTTC

J gene: TRBJ2-3
D gene: .
clone size: once
V gene: TRBV5-1
CDR3 protein: CASSRTSIRVDTQYF
CDR3 DNA: TGCGCCAGCAGCAGAACCTCGATAAGGGTTGATACGCAGTATTTT

J gene: TRBJ1-1
D gene: TRBD1
clone size: .
V gene: TRBV9
CDR3 protein: CASSVGTGREDTEAFF
CDR3 DNA: TGTGCCAGCAGCGTAGGGACAGGGAGGGAGGACACTGAAGCTTTCTTT

J gene: TRBJ1-1
D gene: .
clone size: .
V gene: TRBV5-1
CDR3 protein: CASSGSGDNTEAFF
CDR3 DNA: TGCGCCAGCAGCGGGTCAGGAGATAACACTGAAGCTTTCTTT

J gene: TRBJ2-3
D gene: .
clone size: .
V gene: TRBV7-8
CDR3 protein: CASSFRNTRTDTQYF
CDR3 DNA: TGTGCCAGCAGCTTTCGCAACACCCGCACAGATACGCAGTATTTT

J gene: TRBJ1-5
D gene: .
clone size: .
V gene: TRBV30
CDR3 protein: CAWAEDGNQPQHF
CDR3 DNA: TGTGCCTGGGCCGAGGACGGCAATCAGCCCCAGCATTTT

J gene: TRBJ2-7
D gene: TRBD2
clone size: .
V gene: TRBV30
CDR3 protein: CAWSGTRTSGTFTYEQYF
CDR3 DNA: TGTGCCTGGAGTGGAACCCGGACTAGCGGGACCTTTACCTACGAGCAGTACTTC

J gene: TRBJ1-1
D gene: TRBD1
clone size: .
V gene: TRBV15
CDR3 protein: CATSGRDRGRVHAFF
CDR3 DNA: TGTGCCACCAGCGGCCGGGACAGGGGCCGTGTGCATGCTTTCTTT

J gene: TRBJ2-7
D gene: TRBD1
clone size: .
V gene: TRBV9
CDR3 protein: CASSYRDRGREQYF
CDR3 DNA: TGTGCCAGCAGTTACCGGGACAGGGGAAGGGAGCAGTACTTC

J gene: TRBJ2-5
D gene: .
clone size: .
V gene: TRBV27
CDR3 protein: CASSFPGETQYF
CDR3 DNA: TGTGCCAGCAGTTTCCCGGGAGAGACCCAGTACTTC

J gene: TRBJ2-1
D gene: TRBD2
clone size: .
V gene: TRBV6-6
CDR3 protein: CASSYLAGGANEQFF
CDR3 DNA: TGTGCCAGCAGTTATCTGGCGGGAGGGGCCAATGAGCAGTTCTTC

J gene: TRBJ2-3
D gene: TRBD2
clone size: .
V gene: TRBV4-1
CDR3 protein: CASGLAGPPGDTQYF
CDR3 DNA: TGCGCCAGCGGCCTAGCGGGCCCCCCGGGCGATACGCAGTATTTT

J gene: TRBJ2-1
D gene: .
clone size: .
V gene: TRBV27
CDR3 protein: CASSLWASYNEQFF
CDR3 DNA: TGTGCCAGCAGTTTATGGGCTTCCTACAATGAGCAGTTCTTC

J gene: TRBJ2-1
D gene: .
clone size: .
V gene: TRBV5-1
CDR3 protein: CASSRWPGSFSGDSYNEQFF
CDR3 DNA: TGCGCCAGCAGCCGGTGGCCGGGTTCCTTTAGCGGAGACTCCTACAATGAGCAGTTCTTC

J gene: TRBJ2-3
D gene: TRBD2
clone size: .
V gene: TRBV4-1
CDR3 protein: CASSPRLAGRTDTQYF
CDR3 DNA: TGCGCCAGCAGCCCCCGACTAGCGGGACGTACAGATACGCAGTATTTT

J gene: TRBJ2-3
D gene: TRBD1
clone size: .
V gene: TRBV7-3
CDR3 protein: CASSSRQGSDTQYF
CDR3 DNA: TGTGCCAGCAGCTCCCGACAGGGGTCAGATACGCAGTATTTT

J gene: TRBJ1-2
D gene: .
clone size: .
V gene: TRBV6-1
CDR3 protein: CASSLEFTGTYGYTF
CDR3 DNA: TGTGCCAGCAGTCTCGAGTTTACAGGGACCTATGGCTACACCTTC